This is a list of T cell receptor beta chains from one sample in a study of shared clonotypes between healthy human individuals. Using immunoSEQ multiplex PCR, the repertoire was profiled, and TCRdb retains in-frame clones only, with some absent. The sample holds approximately 1.4 million clones, around 98% seen once. The sequencing sample was made of naive CD4+ T cells sorted from blood. The receptors were sampled from a young man in good health. Both conserved end residues are part of each CDR3. Fields, in order: V gene, D gene, clone size, J gene, CDR3 protein, CDR3 DNA. The D gene is left open where the match is weak. The size field is filled for only some rows; it gives once, few, many or a size class.

V gene: TRBV5-1
D gene: TRBD2
clone size: NA
J gene: TRBJ2-3
CDR3 protein: CASKALAAITDTQYF
CDR3 DNA: TGCGCCAGCAAGGCACTAGCGGCAATCACAGATACGCAGTATTTT

V gene: TRBV6-1
D gene: NA
clone size: NA
J gene: TRBJ2-3
CDR3 protein: CASSHTRGNTDTQYF
CDR3 DNA: TGTGCCAGCAGTCATACGAGAGGGAACACAGATACGCAGTATTTT

V gene: TRBV6-1
D gene: TRBD1
clone size: NA
J gene: TRBJ1-2
CDR3 protein: CASTGTGGNGYTF
CDR3 DNA: TGTGCCAGCACTGGGACAGGGGGCAATGGCTACACCTTC

V gene: TRBV7-2
D gene: TRBD2
clone size: NA
J gene: TRBJ2-7
CDR3 protein: CASSRTAGGSYEQYF
CDR3 DNA: TGTGCCAGCAGCCGGACAGCGGGGGGCTCCTACGAGCAGTACTTC

V gene: TRBV7-8
D gene: TRBD2
clone size: NA
J gene: TRBJ2-1
CDR3 protein: CASRPSGRMMISYNEQFF
CDR3 DNA: TGTGCCAGCAGGCCGAGCGGGAGAATGATGATCTCCTACAATGAGCAGTTCTTC

V gene: TRBV10-3
D gene: TRBD1
clone size: NA
J gene: TRBJ2-7
CDR3 protein: CAITGTGYEQYF
CDR3 DNA: TGTGCCATTACCGGGACAGGATACGAGCAGTACTTC

V gene: TRBV5-4
D gene: TRBD1
clone size: NA
J gene: TRBJ2-7
CDR3 protein: CASSFPGQGANEQYF
CDR3 DNA: TGTGCCAGCAGCTTTCCAGGACAGGGGGCCAACGAGCAGTACTTC

V gene: TRBV28
D gene: TRBD1
clone size: NA
J gene: TRBJ2-3
CDR3 protein: CASSPDRGTSTDTQYF
CDR3 DNA: TGTGCCAGCAGTCCGGACAGGGGAACTAGCACAGATACGCAGTATTTT

V gene: TRBV7-9
D gene: TRBD1
clone size: NA
J gene: TRBJ2-2
CDR3 protein: CASRSRRQGVGELFF
CDR3 DNA: TGTGCCAGCAGAAGCCGTCGACAGGGCGTCGGGGAGCTGTTTTTT

V gene: TRBV28
D gene: NA
clone size: NA
J gene: TRBJ1-2
CDR3 protein: CASSSSPGDGYTF
CDR3 DNA: TGTGCCAGCAGTTCCTCCCCCGGGGATGGCTACACCTTC

V gene: TRBV5-8
D gene: NA
clone size: NA
J gene: TRBJ2-2
CDR3 protein: CASSLTGSPTGELFF
CDR3 DNA: TGTGCCAGCAGCTTGACCGGGAGCCCCACCGGGGAGCTGTTTTTT

V gene: TRBV19
D gene: NA
clone size: NA
J gene: TRBJ1-2
CDR3 protein: CASSSSGTTYGYTF
CDR3 DNA: TGTGCCAGTAGTTCTTCCGGGACAACGTATGGCTACACCTTC

V gene: TRBV27
D gene: TRBD2
clone size: NA
J gene: TRBJ2-1
CDR3 protein: CASSLLAGGNNEQFF
CDR3 DNA: TGTGCCAGCAGTTTACTAGCGGGAGGAAACAATGAGCAGTTCTTC

V gene: TRBV30
D gene: TRBD1
clone size: NA
J gene: TRBJ1-5
CDR3 protein: CAWSVTGVRPQHF
CDR3 DNA: TGTGCCTGGAGTGTTACAGGGGTTCGGCCCCAGCATTTT

V gene: TRBV4-3
D gene: TRBD2
clone size: NA
J gene: TRBJ2-7
CDR3 protein: CASSQDTGGSSYEQYF
CDR3 DNA: TGCGCCAGCAGCCAAGATACAGGCGGGAGCTCCTACGAGCAGTACTTC

V gene: TRBV28
D gene: NA
clone size: once
J gene: TRBJ2-3
CDR3 protein: CASSFRRGLDTQYF
CDR3 DNA: TGTGCCAGCAGTTTTCGGCGGGGCCTCGATACGCAGTATTTT

V gene: TRBV5-6
D gene: TRBD2
clone size: NA
J gene: TRBJ2-1
CDR3 protein: CASSLKRESSYNEQFF
CDR3 DNA: TGTGCCAGCAGCTTGAAGCGGGAGAGCTCCTACAATGAGCAGTTCTTC

V gene: TRBV5-4
D gene: NA
clone size: NA
J gene: TRBJ1-5
CDR3 protein: CASSSGGRQPQHF
CDR3 DNA: TGTGCCAGCAGCTCGGGTGGGCGGCAGCCCCAGCATTTT

V gene: TRBV30
D gene: NA
clone size: NA
J gene: TRBJ1-2
CDR3 protein: CAWSVRHRQRDYGYTF
CDR3 DNA: TGTGCCTGGAGTGTAAGGCACAGGCAGCGAGACTATGGCTACACCTTC

V gene: TRBV28
D gene: TRBD1
clone size: NA
J gene: TRBJ2-7
CDR3 protein: CASSWTGASYEQYF
CDR3 DNA: TGTGCCAGCAGCTGGACAGGGGCCTCCTACGAGCAGTACTTC

V gene: TRBV25-1
D gene: NA
clone size: NA
J gene: TRBJ1-1
CDR3 protein: CASSTRQVAGDPEAFF
CDR3 DNA: TGTGCCAGCAGTACCCGACAGGTCGCCGGGGACCCTGAAGCTTTCTTT

V gene: TRBV29-1
D gene: NA
clone size: NA
J gene: TRBJ1-1
CDR3 protein: CSDQETGVNTEAFF
CDR3 DNA: TGCAGCGACCAGGAGACTGGGGTGAACACTGAAGCTTTCTTT

V gene: TRBV5-6
D gene: TRBD1
clone size: NA
J gene: TRBJ2-3
CDR3 protein: CASSSSTGSDTQYF
CDR3 DNA: TGTGCCAGCAGCTCGTCGACAGGGTCAGATACGCAGTATTTT

V gene: TRBV5-1
D gene: TRBD2
clone size: NA
J gene: TRBJ2-5
CDR3 protein: CASSLGLAGGPGETQYF
CDR3 DNA: TGCGCCAGCAGCTTGGGACTAGCGGGAGGGCCGGGAGAGACCCAGTACTTC

V gene: TRBV5-4
D gene: NA
clone size: NA
J gene: TRBJ1-1
CDR3 protein: CASSLELAFTEAFF
CDR3 DNA: TGTGCCAGCAGCTTGGAGCTGGCGTTCACTGAAGCTTTCTTT

V gene: TRBV9
D gene: NA
clone size: NA
J gene: TRBJ2-7
CDR3 protein: CASSPIGSSYEQYF
CDR3 DNA: TGTGCCAGCAGCCCAATCGGATCGTCCTACGAGCAGTACTTC

V gene: TRBV5-6
D gene: NA
clone size: NA
J gene: TRBJ1-5
CDR3 protein: CASSLASGEPLHQPQHF
CDR3 DNA: TGTGCCAGCAGCTTGGCTTCCGGGGAACCCCTCCATCAGCCCCAGCATTTT